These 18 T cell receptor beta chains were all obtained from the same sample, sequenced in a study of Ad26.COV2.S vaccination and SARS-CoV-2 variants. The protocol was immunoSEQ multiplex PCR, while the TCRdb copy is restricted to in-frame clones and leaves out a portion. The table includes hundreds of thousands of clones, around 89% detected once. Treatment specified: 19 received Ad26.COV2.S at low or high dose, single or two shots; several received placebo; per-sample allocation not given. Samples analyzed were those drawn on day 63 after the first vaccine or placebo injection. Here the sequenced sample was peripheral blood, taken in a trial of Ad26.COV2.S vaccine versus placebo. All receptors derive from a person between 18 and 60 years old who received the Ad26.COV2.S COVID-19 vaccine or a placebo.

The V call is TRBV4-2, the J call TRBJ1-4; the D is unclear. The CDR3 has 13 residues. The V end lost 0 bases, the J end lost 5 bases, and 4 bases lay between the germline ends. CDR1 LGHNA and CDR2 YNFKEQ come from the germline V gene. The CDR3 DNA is TGTGCCAGCAGCCAAGAGCGGAATGAAAAACTGTTTTTT. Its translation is CASSQERNEKLFF.

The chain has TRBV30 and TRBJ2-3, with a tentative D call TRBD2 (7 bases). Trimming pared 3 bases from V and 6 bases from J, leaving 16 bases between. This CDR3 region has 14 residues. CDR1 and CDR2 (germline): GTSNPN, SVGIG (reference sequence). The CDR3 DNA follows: TGTGCCTGGAGCCTAACGGGGGGCGGCGATACGCAGTATTTT. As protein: CAWSLTGGGDTQYF.

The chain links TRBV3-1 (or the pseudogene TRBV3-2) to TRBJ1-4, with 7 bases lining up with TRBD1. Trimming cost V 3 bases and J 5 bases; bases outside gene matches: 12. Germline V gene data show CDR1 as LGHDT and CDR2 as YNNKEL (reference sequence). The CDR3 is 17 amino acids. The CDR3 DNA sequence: TGTGCCAGCAGCCAGGGACAGTCAACCACCTTCAATGAAAAACTGTTTTTT. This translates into CASSQGQSTTFNEKLFF.

CDR3: CAWSVTVGNQPQHF. The CDR3 DNA reads as TGTGCCTGGAGTGTGACGGTGGGCAATCAGCCCCAGCATTTT. The J gene is TRBJ1-5, the V gene TRBV30; D remains ambiguous. Trimming took off 0 bases at V and 2 bases at J, with 8 bases between the two ends. The CDR3 is 14 residues long. The germline V gene has CDR1 GTSNPN and CDR2 SVGIG (reference sequence).

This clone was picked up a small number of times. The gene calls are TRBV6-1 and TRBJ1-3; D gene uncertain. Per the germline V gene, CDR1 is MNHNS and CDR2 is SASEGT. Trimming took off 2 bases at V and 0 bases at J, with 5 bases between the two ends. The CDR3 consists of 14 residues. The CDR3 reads CASSERASGNTIYF. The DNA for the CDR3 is TGTGCCAGCAGTGAACGGGCCTCTGGAAACACCATATATTTT.

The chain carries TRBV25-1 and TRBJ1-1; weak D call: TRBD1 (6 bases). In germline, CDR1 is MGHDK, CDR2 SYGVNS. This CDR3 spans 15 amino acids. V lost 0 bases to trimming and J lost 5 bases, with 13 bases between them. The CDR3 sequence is CASSEYLGAGTEAFF. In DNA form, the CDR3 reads TGTGCCAGCAGTGAATATTTGGGGGCGGGAACTGAAGCTTTCTTT.

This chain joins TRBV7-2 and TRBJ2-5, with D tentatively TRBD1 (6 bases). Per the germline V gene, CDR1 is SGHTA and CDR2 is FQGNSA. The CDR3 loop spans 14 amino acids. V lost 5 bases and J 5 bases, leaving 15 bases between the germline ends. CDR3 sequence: CASSGTGRRETQYF. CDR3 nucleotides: TGTGCCAGCAGCGGCACAGGGAGAAGGGAGACCCAGTACTTC.

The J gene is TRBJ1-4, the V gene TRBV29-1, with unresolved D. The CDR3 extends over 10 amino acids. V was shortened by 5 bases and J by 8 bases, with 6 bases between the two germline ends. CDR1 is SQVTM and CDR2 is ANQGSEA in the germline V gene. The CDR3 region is CSVREEKLFF. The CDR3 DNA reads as TGCAGCGTTAGAGAGGAAAAACTGTTTTTT.

The CDR3 nucleotides read TGTGCCAGCAGCTGGCGGACCCCGGGGGAGCTGTTTTTT. This gives the protein CASSWRTPGELFF. The gene calls are TRBV13 and TRBJ2-2; D is uncertain. V was shortened by 4 bases and J by 8 bases, with 11 bases between the two germline ends. The CDR3 covers 13 residues. CDR1 and CDR2 (germline): PRHDT, FYEKMQ (reference sequence).

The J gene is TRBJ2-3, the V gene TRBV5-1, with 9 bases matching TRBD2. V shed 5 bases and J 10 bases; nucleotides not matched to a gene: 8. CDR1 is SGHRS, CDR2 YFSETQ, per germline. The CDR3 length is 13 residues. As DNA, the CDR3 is TGCGCCAGCAGGGGTAGCGGGAGCATATCGCAGTATTTT. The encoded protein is CASRGSGSISQYF.

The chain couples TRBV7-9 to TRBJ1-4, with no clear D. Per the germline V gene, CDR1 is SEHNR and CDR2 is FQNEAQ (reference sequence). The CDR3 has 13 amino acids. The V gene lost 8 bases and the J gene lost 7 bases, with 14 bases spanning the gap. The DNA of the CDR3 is TGTGCCAGCCTGGGAACGGTGGGTGAAAAACTGTTTTTT. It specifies CASLGTVGEKLFF. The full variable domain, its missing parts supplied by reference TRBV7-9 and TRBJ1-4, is DTGVSQNPRHKITKRGQNVTFRCDPISEHNRLYWYRQTLGQGPEFLTYFQNEAQLEKSRLLSDRFSAERPKGSFSTLEIQRTEQGDSAMYLCASLGTVGEKLFFGSGTQLSVL.

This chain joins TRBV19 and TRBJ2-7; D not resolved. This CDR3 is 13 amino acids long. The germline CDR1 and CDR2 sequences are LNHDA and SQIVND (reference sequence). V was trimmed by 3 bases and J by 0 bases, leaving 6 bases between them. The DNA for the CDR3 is TGTGCCAGTAGTATGCAGGCCTCCTACGAGCAGTACTTC. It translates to CASSMQASYEQYF.

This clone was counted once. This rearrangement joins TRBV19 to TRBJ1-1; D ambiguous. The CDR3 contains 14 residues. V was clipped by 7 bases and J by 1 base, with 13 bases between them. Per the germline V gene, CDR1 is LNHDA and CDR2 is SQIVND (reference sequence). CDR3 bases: TGTGCCAGTATAGCCCGGGAGACGAACACTGAAGCTTTCTTT. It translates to CASIARETNTEAFF. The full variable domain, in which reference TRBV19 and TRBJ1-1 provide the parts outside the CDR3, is DGGITQSPKYLFRKEGQNVTLSCEQNLNHDAMYWYRQDPGQGLRLIYYSQIVNDFQKGDIAEGYSVSREKKESFPLTVTSAQKNPTAFYLCASIARETNTEAFFGQGTRLTVV.

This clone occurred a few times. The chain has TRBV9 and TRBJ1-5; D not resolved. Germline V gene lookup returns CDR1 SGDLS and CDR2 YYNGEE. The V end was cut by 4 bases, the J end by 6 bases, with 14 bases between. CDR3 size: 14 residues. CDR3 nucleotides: TGTGCCAGCAGCTCGGGAGCTCTCGGTCAGCCCCAGCATTTT. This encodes CASSSGALGQPQHF.

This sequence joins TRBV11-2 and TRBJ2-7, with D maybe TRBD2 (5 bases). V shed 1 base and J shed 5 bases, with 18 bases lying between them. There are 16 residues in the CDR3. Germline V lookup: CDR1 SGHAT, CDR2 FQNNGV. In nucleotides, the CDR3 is TGTGCCAGCAGCTTAGTGGAGGTCAGACCCTTAGACGAGCAGTACTTC. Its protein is CASSLVEVRPLDEQYF.

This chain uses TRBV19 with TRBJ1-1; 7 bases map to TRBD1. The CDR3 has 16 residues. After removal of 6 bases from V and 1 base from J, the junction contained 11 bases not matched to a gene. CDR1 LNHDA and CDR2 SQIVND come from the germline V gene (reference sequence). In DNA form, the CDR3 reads TGTGCCAGTAGCCCGGTTACAGGGGTATCGAACACTGAAGCTTTCTTT. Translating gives CASSPVTGVSNTEAFF. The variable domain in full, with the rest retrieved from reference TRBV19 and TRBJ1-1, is DGGITQSPKYLFRKEGQNVTLSCEQNLNHDAMYWYRQDPGQGLRLIYYSQIVNDFQKGDIAEGYSVSREKKESFPLTVTSAQKNPTAFYLCASSPVTGVSNTEAFFGQGTRLTVV.

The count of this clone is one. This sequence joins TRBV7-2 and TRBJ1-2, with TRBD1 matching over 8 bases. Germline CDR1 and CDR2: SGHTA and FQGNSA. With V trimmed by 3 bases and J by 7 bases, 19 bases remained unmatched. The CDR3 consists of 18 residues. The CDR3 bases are TGTGCCAGCAGCTTTGTTTCGACAGGGGAATTCCTCGGTCGTGGCTACACCTTC. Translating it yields CASSFVSTGEFLGRGYTF.

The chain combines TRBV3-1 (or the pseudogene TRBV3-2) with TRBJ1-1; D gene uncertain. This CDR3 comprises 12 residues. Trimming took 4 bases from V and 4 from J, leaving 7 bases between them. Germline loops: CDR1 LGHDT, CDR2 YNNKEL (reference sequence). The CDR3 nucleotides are TGTGCCAGCAGCCTCGTAGGCACTGAAGCTTTCTTT. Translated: CASSLVGTEAFF.